The 10 T cell receptor beta chains reported below all come from one sample, sequenced in a study of blood T cell repertoires in COVID-19 (dated by TCRdb to the early 2020s). Libraries were constructed by the immunoSEQ multiplex PCR assay. Held by TCRdb, this immuneACCESS table contains in-frame sequences only and omits some clones. Under half of the omission traces to an unresolved V gene where checked; the cause of the rest is unknown. Counted in this sample were 300,000 to 350,000 clones; 75% to 90% of them appeared once. The top ten clonotypes cover over 2% of the sample. The sequencing sample was made of PBMCs or T cells enriched from blood (not recorded which). The receptors were sampled from a man aged 30 to 39 who had recovered from COVID-19.

The V call is TRBV7-2, the J call TRBJ2-3; no clear D gene. The germline V and J ends were trimmed by 5 bases and 3 bases, with 9 bases remaining between them. Per germline, CDR1 SGHTA and CDR2 FQGNSA. This CDR3 spans 13 amino acids. In DNA form, the CDR3 reads TGTGCCAGCAGCCACGGTTTGACAGATACGCAGTATTTT. It yields the protein CASSHGLTDTQYF.

This rearrangement joins TRBV5-4 to TRBJ1-1; a weak D match, TRBD1 (6 bases). In germline, CDR1 is SGHNT, CDR2 YYREEE (reference sequence). Trimming stripped 0 bases from V and 7 bases from J, with 10 bases between. The CDR3 consists of 13 residues. The CDR3 reads CASSLVGGLEAFF. CDR3 nucleotide sequence: TGTGCCAGCAGCTTGGTGGGGGGGCTTGAAGCTTTCTTT.

The chain has TRBV6-2 or TRBV6-3 and TRBJ1-1, with D maybe TRBD1 (5 bases). Trimming cost V 5 bases and J 1 base, with 8 bases left between them. The CDR3 is 13 amino acids. Germline V gives CDR1 MNHEY, CDR2 SVGEGT. CDR3 residues: CASSLTGNTEAFF. The CDR3 nucleotides are TGTGCCAGCAGTCTCACAGGGAACACTGAAGCTTTCTTT.

This clone has more than one count but fewer than ten. The CDR3 spells CASSQDPTGGNTEAFF. The CDR3 DNA is TGCGCCAGCAGCCAAGATCCCACAGGCGGAAACACTGAAGCTTTCTTT. The chain carries TRBV4-1 and TRBJ1-1, with D tentatively TRBD1 (5 bases). The CDR3 loop spans 16 amino acids. Germline V CDR1 and CDR2: MGHRA, YSYEKL. Trimming removed 0 bases from V and 2 bases from J, with 13 bases in between.

V gene TRBV4-2 combines with J gene TRBJ1-5, with 7 bases aligning to TRBD1. The CDR3 is 13 residues long. Germline CDR1 LGHNA, CDR2 YNFKEQ. The J segment lost 7 bases and the V segment lost 4 bases, leaving 4 bases of the junction unmatched. DNA of the CDR3: TGTGCCAGCAGCCCGGACAGGTGGCAGCCCCAGCATTTT. Amino acid sequence: CASSPDRWQPQHF.

The rearrangement links TRBV27 to TRBJ2-1, with TRBD2 matching 10 bases. With V trimmed by 3 bases and J by 9 bases, 8 bases remained unmatched. This CDR3 is 15 amino acids long. CDR1 is MNHEY and CDR2 is SMNVEV in the germline V gene (reference sequence). The CDR3 reads CASSFLTSGESEQFF. The CDR3 coding sequence is TGTGCCAGCAGTTTTCTCACTAGCGGGGAGAGTGAGCAGTTCTTC.

The chain combines TRBV19 with TRBJ1-4, with 9 bases fitting TRBD1. With V trimmed by 5 bases and J by 11 bases, 3 bases remained unmatched. The CDR3 contains 12 residues. Per the germline V gene, CDR1 is LNHDA and CDR2 is SQIVND (reference sequence). CDR3 DNA sequence: TGTGCCAGTAGTGCACAGGGGGCGAAACTGTTTTTT. This codes for CASSAQGAKLFF.

The chain uses TRBV9 and TRBJ2-3, with D maybe TRBD2 (5 bases). This CDR3 region has 16 residues. V gave up 0 bases and J gave up 2 bases, with 13 bases separating them. Germline V gene lookup returns CDR1 SGDLS and CDR2 YYNGEE. CDR3 residues: CASSVGRRTPTDTQYF. In DNA, the CDR3 is TGTGCCAGCAGCGTAGGTCGTCGGACTCCCACAGATACGCAGTATTTT.

V is TRBV2 and J is TRBJ1-5; D might be TRBD1 (6 bases). The CDR3 is made up of 19 amino acids. V was cut by 5 bases and J by 5 bases, with 28 bases left in between. Germline-derived CDR1 and CDR2 are SNHLY and FYNNEI. This CDR3 is CASSNNFLGQTVGDQPQHF. The CDR3 DNA reads TGTGCCAGCAGTAATAATTTTTTAGGACAGACCGTGGGCGATCAGCCCCAGCATTTT.

J is TRBJ2-3 and V is TRBV29-1, with 7 bases matching TRBD2. Germline CDR1 reads SQVTM; CDR2 reads ANQGSEA. This CDR3 spans 14 amino acids. With V trimmed by 4 bases and J by 1 base, 5 bases remained unmatched. The CDR3 spells CSVGRGGGTDTQYF. The CDR3 DNA follows: TGCAGCGTTGGGCGTGGGGGGGGCACAGATACGCAGTATTTT.